These 8 T cell receptor beta chains were all obtained from the same sample, sequenced in a study of a mutant IDH1 vaccine in newly diagnosed glioma. Which antigens these TCRs recognize remains unknown. The assay was immunoSEQ multiplex PCR, and TCRdb's table has in-frame clones only and misses some. The sample records about 34,000 clones, approximately 87% being singletons. Stated time point: week 47, end of study. In the vaccine, a single dose held 300 ug of the mutant IDH1 20-mer peptide, along with topical imiquimod. Sample: PBMCs, taken from a glioma patient whose treatment included an IDH1 peptide vaccine. The receptors here all came from a woman younger than 45 with glioma.

The chain joins TRBV7-2 to TRBJ2-2; D perhaps matches TRBD2 (7 bases). V lost 5 bases, J lost 2 bases, and 21 bases lay in between. There are 18 residues in the CDR3. Germline V gene sequence: CDR1 SGHTA, CDR2 FQGNSA. This CDR3 reads CASSPVRWGGPNTGELFF. In DNA form, the CDR3 reads TGTGCCAGCAGCCCAGTCAGATGGGGGGGCCCCAACACCGGGGAGCTGTTTTTT.

The chain employs TRBV7-2 and TRBJ1-1; no reliable D call. V was shortened by 1 base and J by 5 bases, with 11 bases between the two germline ends. Germline lookup yields CDR1 SGHTA and CDR2 FQGNSA. There are 14 residues in the CDR3. The CDR3 here is CASSLDTGVTEAFF. CDR3 nucleotides: TGTGCCAGCAGCTTAGACACGGGAGTAACTGAAGCTTTCTTT. The whole variable domain, remainder taken from reference TRBV7-2 and TRBJ1-1, is GAGVSQSPSNKVTEKGKDVELRCDPISGHTALYWYRQSLGQGLEFLIYFQGNSAPDKSGLPSDRFSAERTGGSVSTLTIQRTQQEDSAVYLCASSLDTGVTEAFFGQGTRLTVV.

The V and J genes are TRBV10-2 and TRBJ2-7; possibly TRBD1 or TRBD2 for D (5 bases each). The CDR3 sequence is 13 residues long. V was cut by 2 bases and J by 1 base, with 6 bases left in between. CDR1 and CDR2 (germline): WSHSY, SAAADI. The CDR3 loop is CASSEEGSYEQYF. Here the CDR3 DNA reads TGCGCCAGCAGTGAGGAGGGGTCCTACGAGCAGTACTTC.

This chain links TRBV19 with TRBJ2-7, with D perhaps matching TRBD1 (5 bases). V lost 5 bases, J lost 2 bases, and 13 bases lay in between. CDR1 and CDR2 (germline): LNHDA, SQIVND (reference sequence). The CDR3 has 14 amino acids. CDR3 region: CASSVPGYPYEQYF. The DNA for the CDR3 is TGTGCCAGTAGTGTCCCAGGGTACCCCTACGAGCAGTACTTC.

This chain joins TRBV2 and TRBJ2-7, with D possibly matching TRBD2 (6 bases). Germline V CDR1 and CDR2: SNHLY, FYNNEI. Trimming shortened V by 0 bases and J by 2 bases, and 17 bases separated the two germline ends. The CDR3 consists of 17 residues. The CDR3 DNA reads TGTGCCAGCAGTGAAGCAGGAGGCGGGACGCAAGCCTACGAGCAGTACTTC. Its protein product is CASSEAGGGTQAYEQYF.

This clone was seen only a few times. This chain connects TRBV6-5 to TRBJ1-1; D gene ambiguous. The CDR3 extends over 15 amino acids. Trimming removed 2 bases from V and 4 bases from J, with 14 bases in between. In germline, CDR1 is MNHEY, CDR2 SVGAGI. CDR3: CASSYPGVRSTEAFF. The CDR3 nucleotides are TGTGCCAGCAGTTACCCCGGGGTGCGGAGCACTGAAGCTTTCTTT.

The rearrangement uses TRBV6-5 and TRBJ2-1; TRBD1 might be the D (6 bases). Germline loops: CDR1 MNHEY, CDR2 SVGAGI. The CDR3 totals 13 residues. V gave up 6 bases and J gave up 14 bases, with 20 bases separating them. The CDR3 bases are TGTGCCAGCAGACAAGCGCTGAATGGGGGCGAGTTCTTC. It specifies CASRQALNGGEFF.

This chain joins TRBV11-1 and TRBJ2-7; D possibly corresponds to TRBD2 (6 bases). The CDR3 has 14 residues. Per germline, CDR1 SGHAT and CDR2 FQDESV (reference sequence). Trimming left V 2 bases short and J 4 bases short, with 12 bases between. The CDR3 DNA is TGTGCCAGCAGCTTACAGGGCGGGGATTACGAGCAGTACTTC. Translation: CASSLQGGDYEQYF.